This TCR beta chain came from a study of long-term antiretroviral therapy in people with HIV. Survey-level immunoSEQ v3.0 assays were run. Sequencing aimed to cover about 40,000-50,000 T-cell genomes per sample. Produced via immunoSEQ multiplex PCR; TCRdb's table is partial and in-frame only. This sample yields about 18,000 clones, of which 90% to 95% are seen a single time; approximately 9.5% belongs to the top ten. As to this clone: Its antigen remains unidentified.

Between the trimmed V and J ends, which lost 6 bases and 1 base, there was a span of 12 bases. The germline V gene has CDR1 MNHEY and CDR2 SMNVEV (reference sequence). The CDR3 extends over 14 amino acids. Specimens retained about 0.95-10 million cryopreserved PBMC preceding DNA extraction. The study's findings and limits: Repertoire composition at all time points was dominated by clones that had expanded before ART. The data indicate that diversity increased after ART but remained below transplant donor controls.

The clonotype originates from a man aged 50 or older with HIV. Source: unsorted PBMCs, taken 3 years after starting antiretroviral therapy. The rearrangement links TRBV27 to TRBJ1-2; no reliable D call. CDR3: CASSPHRFNYGYTF. The CDR3 DNA reads TGTGCCAGCAGCCCTCATCGGTTTAACTATGGCTACACCTTC.